The present T cell receptor beta chain was sequenced within a study of early T cells in non-severe SARS-CoV-2 infection. This clonotype was detected only a few times. This CDR3 contains 17 residues. The germline V gene has CDR1 SGHVS and CDR2 FQNEAQ. V lost 5 bases to trimming and J lost 4 bases; unmatched junction nucleotides: 15. In TCRdb, the 5' RACE reads were re-called with MiXCR into one record per CDR3 protein. The table lists some 54,000 distinct CDR3 sequences, roughly 9.7% of them singletons, with 8.6% in the top ten. The sample consisted of whole blood. The chain couples TRBV7-8 to TRBJ2-5; 8 bases are shared with TRBD1. The TCR sequence derives from an adult who was a healthcare worker with PCR-confirmed SARS-CoV-2 infection or an uninfected control (not recorded which). The DNA for the CDR3 is TGTGCCAGCAGCCACGGACAGGGTAGGGAAGGAGGAGAGACCCAGTACTTC. Residues: CASSHGQGREGGETQYF.